The text below deals with one T cell receptor (beta chain). The antigen is not known. This CDR3 region has 15 residues. Germline V lookup: CDR1 MNHNS, CDR2 SASEGT. V dropped 2 bases and J dropped 5 bases, with 15 bases sitting between them. Noted treatment: roughly ten-day PBMC culture with coronavirus spike peptide pools or control peptides (ViraFEST assay). CD4+ T cells that had been cultured provided DNA sequenced with the Oncomine TCR Beta short-read assay. In TCRdb, the PCR reads were re-called with MiXCR into one record per CDR3 protein. This table holds about 22,000 distinct CDR3 sequences, roughly 34% found once. The data derive from a study of vaccination and CD4 T cells after COVID-19.

The sample was CD4+ T cells from blood, cultured in vitro, taken before SARS-CoV-2 vaccination. The chain employs TRBV6-1 and TRBJ2-5; D is unresolved. This TCR came from a human donor who had recovered from COVID-19. The DNA for the CDR3 is TGTGCCAGCAGTGAAACAGACGAGCTGGGCGAGACCCAGTACTTC. It translates to CASSETDELGETQYF.